Presented here are 16 T cell receptor beta chains from one specimen sequenced in a study of cytomegalovirus exposure and HLA in healthy donors. This PCR relied on a set of 60 Vbeta primers and 13 Jbeta primers. The data were produced by immunoSEQ multiplex PCR, yet TCRdb's version contains in-frame clones alone and is incomplete. This repertoire shows about 150,000 clones, approximately 76% found once; its top ten account for 5% to 5.5%. The sample consisted of PBMCs. The source of these receptors is a woman in her late teens or twenties in good health and CMV-seropositive.

This clone was observed a handful of times. The chain employs TRBV5-4 and TRBJ2-4; no clear D. CDR1 is SGHNT and CDR2 is YYREEE in the germline V gene (reference sequence). CDR3 length: 16 amino acids. The V and J ends lost 8 bases and 2 bases respectively, with 20 bases between them. CDR3 amino acids: CASSPAELASKNIQYF. CDR3 DNA: TGTGCCAGTAGCCCCGCCGAGTTAGCCTCCAAAAACATTCAGTACTTC.

A single count supports this clone. This chain links TRBV27 with TRBJ1-4; TRBD1 agrees at 8 bases. CDR1 is MNHEY, CDR2 SMNVEV, per germline (reference sequence). This CDR3 is built from 14 residues. The junction had 2 bases not matched to a gene; V was cut back by 3 bases and J by 5 bases. For the CDR3, the DNA is TGTGCCAGCAGTTTCGGGGACAGGAATGAAAAACTGTTTTTT. Amino acids: CASSFGDRNEKLFF. The entire variable domain, with the rest obtained from reference TRBV27 and TRBJ1-4, is as follows: EAQVTQNPRYLITVTGKKLTVTCSQNMNHEYMSWYRQDPGLGLRQIYYSMNVEVTDKGDVPEGYKVSRKEKRNFPLILESPSPNQTSLYFCASSFGDRNEKLFFGSGTQLSVL.

With respect to this clone: One end of the junction is discordant with germline, which a read error may explain. V gene TRBV6-6 combines with J gene TRBJ1-6, with D perhaps matching TRBD1 (6 bases). Per germline, CDR1 MNHNY and CDR2 SVGAGI (reference sequence). The CDR3 covers 16 residues. CDR3 residues: CASSRSRWSGDSPLHF. CDR3 DNA: TGTGCCAGCAGCCGGAGCAGGTGGTCAGGGGATTCCCCCCTCCACTTT.

The chain carries TRBV6-6 and TRBJ1-6, with 11 bases fitting TRBD1. The CDR3 is 16 residues long. J was trimmed by 8 bases and V by 5 bases; bases with no gene match: 8. Germline loops: CDR1 MNHNY, CDR2 SVGAGI (reference sequence). The CDR3 reads CASSHGQGARDSPLHF. The CDR3, as DNA: TGTGCCAGCAGTCACGGACAGGGGGCTCGGGATTCACCCCTCCACTTT.

As regards this clone: A read error may account for a junction end that differs from germline. The J gene is TRBJ1-1, the V gene TRBV11-2; D is perhaps TRBD1 (5 bases). The CDR3 consists of 13 residues. Per germline, CDR1 SGHAT and CDR2 FQNNGV. For the CDR3, the DNA is TGTGCCAGCAGCTCCGAACAGGTGGCTGAGGCTTTCTTT. It encodes CASSSEQVAEAFF.

V and J are TRBV29-1 and TRBJ2-3, with TRBD2 matching 9 bases. The trim removed 5 bases at V and 6 bases at J, leaving 6 bases unmatched. The germline gives CDR1 SQVTM, CDR2 ANQGSEA. This CDR3 is 13 amino acids long. CDR3 DNA sequence: TGCAGCGTTAGCGGGGGGTTTCCGGATACGCAGTATTTT. It codes for CSVSGGFPDTQYF.

This clone was observed a few times. Here the CDR3 DNA reads TGTGCCATCAGTGAGTCTGAGGGATCCGGGGAGCTGTTTTTT. The encoded protein is CAISESEGSGELFF. V usage is TRBV10-3 and J usage is TRBJ2-2, with D possibly TRBD2 on 5 matching bases. Germline V lookup: CDR1 ENHRY, CDR2 SYGVKD. Trimming stripped 0 bases from V and 6 bases from J, with 8 bases between. The CDR3 consists of 14 residues.

The CDR3 sequence is CASRRQTQGSETQYF. The CDR3 bases are TGTGCCAGCAGGCGGCAAACCCAGGGAAGCGAGACCCAGTACTTC. The V and J genes are TRBV7-9 and TRBJ2-5; D perhaps matches TRBD1 (5 bases). Germline values: CDR1 SEHNR, CDR2 FQNEAQ (reference sequence). The CDR3 length is 15 residues. With 6 bases removed from V and 5 bases from J, the gap between germline ends came to 19 bases.

This clone was observed a few times. This sequence joins TRBV14 and TRBJ1-3; 9 nucleotides agree with TRBD1. Germline CDR1 SGHDN, CDR2 FVKESK. This CDR3 has 18 amino acids. V trimming: 5 bases; J trimming: 0 bases; junction bases outside the gene matches: 11. The chain's CDR3 is CASSSTRGQGASGNTIYF. CDR3 sequence (DNA): TGTGCCAGCAGCTCCACCAGGGGACAGGGAGCCTCTGGAAACACCATATATTTT.

The gene calls are TRBV7-3 and TRBJ1-1; D unclear. Trimming shortened V by 4 bases and J by 3 bases, and 9 bases separated the two germline ends. CDR3 length: 13 residues. The germline CDR1 and CDR2 sequences are SGHTA and FQGTGA. For the CDR3, the DNA is TGTGCCAGCAGCTCACTACCAGACACTGAAGCTTTCTTT. Translating gives CASSSLPDTEAFF.

V usage is TRBV2 and J usage is TRBJ2-4; 9 bases map to TRBD2. The germline V gene encodes CDR1 SNHLY and CDR2 FYNNEI. The V gene end was trimmed by 4 bases and the J gene end by 0 bases; junction bases not matched to a gene: 1. This CDR3 is 15 amino acids long. CDR3 nucleotide sequence: TGTGCCAGCAGTGGACTAGCGGAAGCCAAAAACATTCAGTACTTC. It is translated as CASSGLAEAKNIQYF.

The chain is built from TRBV6-5 and TRBJ2-7; 10 bases map to TRBD1. This CDR3 is built from 15 residues. Germline CDR1 MNHEY, CDR2 SVGAGI. The V segment lost 5 bases and the J segment 2 bases; nucleotides outside the gene matches: 6. As DNA, the CDR3 is TGTGCCAGCAGTCTAGAAGGGACAGGGGCCTACGAGCAGTACTTC. Its protein is CASSLEGTGAYEQYF.

The chain uses TRBV18 and TRBJ1-5; the match to TRBD1 covers 10 bases. The CDR3 has 15 residues. Trimming cost V 2 bases and J 6 bases; bases outside gene matches: 4. The germline CDR1 and CDR2 sequences are KGHSH and LQKENI. The CDR3 loop is CASSPETGGSQPQHF. The CDR3 coding sequence is TGTGCCAGCTCACCAGAGACAGGGGGCTCTCAGCCCCAGCATTTT.

V gene TRBV6-4 combines with J gene TRBJ2-1; 8 bases fit TRBD1. Looked up from germline, CDR1 is MRHNA and CDR2 is SNTAGT. The length of the CDR3 is 11 residues. The V gene end was trimmed by 4 bases and the J gene end by 11 bases; junction bases not matched to a gene: 1. The DNA for the CDR3 is TGTGCCAGCAGTGCAGGGGGCCAGCAGTTCTTC. Its translation is CASSAGGQQFF.

The chain couples TRBV11-2 to TRBJ2-5, with 9 nucleotides matching TRBD2. V was clipped by 6 bases and J by 1 base; unmatched bases: 6. Looked up from germline, CDR1 is SGHAT and CDR2 is FQNNGV. CDR3 length: 15 amino acids. The CDR3 region is CASSLRGGFQETQYF. The CDR3, as DNA: TGTGCCAGCAGTTTGCGGGGGGGTTTCCAAGAGACCCAGTACTTC.

The J gene is TRBJ1-5, the V gene TRBV25-1; TRBD1 aligns across 7 bases. This CDR3 contains 13 residues. Per germline, CDR1 MGHDK and CDR2 SYGVNS. V shed 8 bases and J 7 bases; nucleotides not matched to a gene: 8. This CDR3 reads CASPEQGHQPQHF. The CDR3 coding sequence is TGTGCCAGCCCTGAACAGGGGCACCAGCCCCAGCATTTT.